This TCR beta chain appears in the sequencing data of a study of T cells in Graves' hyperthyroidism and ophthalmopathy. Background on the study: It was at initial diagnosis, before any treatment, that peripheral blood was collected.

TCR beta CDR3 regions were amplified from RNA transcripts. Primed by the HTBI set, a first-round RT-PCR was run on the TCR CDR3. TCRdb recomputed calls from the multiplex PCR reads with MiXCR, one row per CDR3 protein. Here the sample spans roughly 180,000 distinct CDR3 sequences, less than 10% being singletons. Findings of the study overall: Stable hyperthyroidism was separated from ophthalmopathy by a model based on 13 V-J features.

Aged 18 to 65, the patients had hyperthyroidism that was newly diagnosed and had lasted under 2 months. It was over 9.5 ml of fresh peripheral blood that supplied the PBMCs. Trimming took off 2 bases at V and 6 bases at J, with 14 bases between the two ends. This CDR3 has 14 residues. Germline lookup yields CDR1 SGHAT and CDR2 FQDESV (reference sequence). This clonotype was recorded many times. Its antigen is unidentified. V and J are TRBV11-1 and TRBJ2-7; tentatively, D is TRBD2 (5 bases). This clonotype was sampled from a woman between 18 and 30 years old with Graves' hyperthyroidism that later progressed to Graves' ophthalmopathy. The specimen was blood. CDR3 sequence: CASSLRGSSPEQYF. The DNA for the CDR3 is TGTGCCAGCAGCTTACGAGGGAGTAGTCCCGAGCAGTACTTC.